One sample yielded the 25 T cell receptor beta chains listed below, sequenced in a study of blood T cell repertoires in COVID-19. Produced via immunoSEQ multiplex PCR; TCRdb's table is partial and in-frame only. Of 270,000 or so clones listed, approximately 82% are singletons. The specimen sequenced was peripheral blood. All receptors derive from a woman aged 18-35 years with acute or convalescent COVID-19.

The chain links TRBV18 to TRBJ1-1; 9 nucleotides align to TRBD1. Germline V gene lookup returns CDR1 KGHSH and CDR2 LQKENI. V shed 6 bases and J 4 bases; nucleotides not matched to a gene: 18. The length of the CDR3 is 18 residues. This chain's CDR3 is CASSSKSGTGSGGTEAFF. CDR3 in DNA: TGTGCCAGCTCGTCAAAGTCTGGGACAGGGAGTGGAGGCACTGAAGCTTTCTTT.

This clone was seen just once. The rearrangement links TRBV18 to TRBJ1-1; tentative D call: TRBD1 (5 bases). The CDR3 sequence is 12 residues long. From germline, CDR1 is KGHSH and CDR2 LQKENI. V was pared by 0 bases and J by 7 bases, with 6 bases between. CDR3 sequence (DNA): TGTGCCAGCTCACCACCCGACAGTGAAGCTTTCTTT. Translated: CASSPPDSEAFF.

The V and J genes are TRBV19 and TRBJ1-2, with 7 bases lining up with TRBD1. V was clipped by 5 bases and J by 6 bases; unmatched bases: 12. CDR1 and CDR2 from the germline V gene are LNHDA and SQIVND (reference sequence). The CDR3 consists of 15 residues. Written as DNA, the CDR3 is TGTGCCAGTAGTCACCTCACAGGGGTCTCGGATGGCTACACCTTC. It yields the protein CASSHLTGVSDGYTF. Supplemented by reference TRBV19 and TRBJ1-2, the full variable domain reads DGGITQSPKYLFRKEGQNVTLSCEQNLNHDAMYWYRQDPGQGLRLIYYSQIVNDFQKGDIAEGYSVSREKKESFPLTVTSAQKNPTAFYLCASSHLTGVSDGYTFGSGTRLTVV.

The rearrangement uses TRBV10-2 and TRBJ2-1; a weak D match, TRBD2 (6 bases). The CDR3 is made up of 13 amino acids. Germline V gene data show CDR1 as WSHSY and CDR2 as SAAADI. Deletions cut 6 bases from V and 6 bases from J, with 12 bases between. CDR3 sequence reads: CASRGSSGNEQFF. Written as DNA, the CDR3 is TGCGCCAGCAGGGGGAGTAGCGGCAATGAGCAGTTCTTC.

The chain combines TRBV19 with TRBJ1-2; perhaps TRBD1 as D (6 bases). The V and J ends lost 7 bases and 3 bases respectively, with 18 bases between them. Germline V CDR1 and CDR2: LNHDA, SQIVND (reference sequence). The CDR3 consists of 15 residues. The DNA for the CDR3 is TGTGCCAGTACCAAACAAACAGGGTACGACTATGGCTACACCTTC. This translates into CASTKQTGYDYGYTF.

CDR3 nucleotides: TGTGCCAGCAGCTTTCGGCCCACGGGTCGGGGGGCAAGTGAGCAGTTCTTC. Protein: CASSFRPTGRGASEQFF. J is TRBJ2-1 and V is TRBV7-9; tentative D call: TRBD2 (7 bases). This CDR3 spans 17 amino acids. CDR1 and CDR2 from the germline V gene are SEHNR and FQNEAQ (reference sequence). V lost 3 bases, J lost 9 bases, and 24 bases lay in between.

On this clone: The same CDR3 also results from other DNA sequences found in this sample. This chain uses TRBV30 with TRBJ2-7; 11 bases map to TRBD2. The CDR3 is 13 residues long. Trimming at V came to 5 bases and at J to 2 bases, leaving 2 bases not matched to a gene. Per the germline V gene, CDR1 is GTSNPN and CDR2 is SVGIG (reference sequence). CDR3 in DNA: TGTGCCTGGGGGACTAGCGGTACCTACGAGCAGTACTTC. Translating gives CAWGTSGTYEQYF.

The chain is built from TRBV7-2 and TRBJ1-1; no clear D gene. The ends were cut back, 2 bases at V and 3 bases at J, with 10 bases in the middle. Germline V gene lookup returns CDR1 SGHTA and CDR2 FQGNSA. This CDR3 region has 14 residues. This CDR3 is CASSLSLGDTEAFF. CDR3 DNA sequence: TGTGCCAGCAGCTTAAGTCTAGGAGACACTGAAGCTTTCTTT.

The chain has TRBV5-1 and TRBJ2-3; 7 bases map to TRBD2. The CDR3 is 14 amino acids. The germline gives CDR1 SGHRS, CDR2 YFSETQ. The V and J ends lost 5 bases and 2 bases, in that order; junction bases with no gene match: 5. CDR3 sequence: CASRAGLPTDTQYF. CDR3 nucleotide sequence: TGCGCCAGCAGAGCGGGACTTCCCACAGATACGCAGTATTTT. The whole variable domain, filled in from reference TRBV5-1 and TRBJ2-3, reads KAGVTQTPRYLIKTRGQQVTLSCSPISGHRSVSWYQQTPGQGLQFLFEYFSETQRNKGNFPGRFSGRQFSNSRSEMNVSTLELGDSALYLCASRAGLPTDTQYFGPGTRLTVL.

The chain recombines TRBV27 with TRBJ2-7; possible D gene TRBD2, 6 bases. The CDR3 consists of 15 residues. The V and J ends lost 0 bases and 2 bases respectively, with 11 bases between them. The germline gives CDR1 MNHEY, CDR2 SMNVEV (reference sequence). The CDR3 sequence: CASSLSRTGAYEQYF. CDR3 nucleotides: TGTGCCAGCAGTTTATCCAGGACGGGAGCCTACGAGCAGTACTTC.

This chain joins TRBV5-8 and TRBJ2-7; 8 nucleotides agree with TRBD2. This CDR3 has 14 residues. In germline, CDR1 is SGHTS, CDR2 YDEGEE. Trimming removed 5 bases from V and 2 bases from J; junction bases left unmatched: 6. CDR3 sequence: CASSQLAATYEQYF. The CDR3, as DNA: TGTGCCAGCAGTCAACTAGCGGCGACCTACGAGCAGTACTTC.

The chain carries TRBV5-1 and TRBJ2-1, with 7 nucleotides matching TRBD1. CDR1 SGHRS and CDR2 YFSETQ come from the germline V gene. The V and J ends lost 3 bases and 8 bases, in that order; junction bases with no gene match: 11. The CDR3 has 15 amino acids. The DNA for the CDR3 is TGCGCCAGCAGCTCCTCGGGACAGAATGAGGATGAGCAGTTCTTC. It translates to CASSSSGQNEDEQFF.

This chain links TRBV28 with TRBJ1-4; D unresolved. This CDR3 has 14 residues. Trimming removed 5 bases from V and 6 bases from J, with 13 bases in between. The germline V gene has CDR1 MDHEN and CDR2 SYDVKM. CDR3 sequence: CASSRDGGDEKLFF. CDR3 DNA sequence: TGTGCCAGCAGTCGCGACGGCGGGGATGAAAAACTGTTTTTT.

The CDR3 DNA reads TGTGCCAGCTCCCCCGCAAGGGACAGCCGTAGCAATCAGCCCCAGCATTTT. Amino acids: CASSPARDSRSNQPQHF. The rearrangement links TRBV27 to TRBJ1-5; 7 positions match TRBD1. The CDR3 runs to 17 residues. The germline gives CDR1 MNHEY, CDR2 SMNVEV (reference sequence). V lost 8 bases, J lost 0 bases, and 13 bases stayed unmatched.

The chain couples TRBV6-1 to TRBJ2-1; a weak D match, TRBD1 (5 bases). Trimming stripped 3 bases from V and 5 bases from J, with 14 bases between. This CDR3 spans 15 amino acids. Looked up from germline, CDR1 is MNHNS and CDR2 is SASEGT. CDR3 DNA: TGTGCCAGCAGTGATAACGCAGGGTATCACAATGAGCAGTTCTTC. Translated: CASSDNAGYHNEQFF.

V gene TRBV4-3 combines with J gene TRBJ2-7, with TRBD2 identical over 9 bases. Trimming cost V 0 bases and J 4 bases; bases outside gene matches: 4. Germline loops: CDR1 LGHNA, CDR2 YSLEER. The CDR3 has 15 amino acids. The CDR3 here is CASSQDPSGKYEQYF. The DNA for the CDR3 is TGCGCCAGCAGCCAAGACCCTAGCGGGAAGTACGAGCAGTACTTC.

CDR3 amino acids: CAWSFIQVYSGNTIYF. For the CDR3, the DNA is TGTGCCTGGAGTTTCATACAGGTCTACTCTGGAAACACCATATATTTT. The rearrangement uses TRBV30 and TRBJ1-3; a possible D gene is TRBD1 (5 bases). This CDR3 contains 16 residues. Germline assignment: CDR1 GTSNPN and CDR2 SVGIG (reference sequence). Trimming took 2 bases from V and 0 from J, leaving 14 bases between them. Full variable domain (outside the CDR3, taken from reference TRBV30 and TRBJ1-3): SQTIHQWPATLVQPVGSPLSLECTVEGTSNPNLYWYRQAAGRGLQLLFYSVGIGQISSEVPQNLSASRPQDRQFILSSKKLLLSDSGFYLCAWSFIQVYSGNTIYFGEGSWLTVV.

CDR3 in DNA: TGTGCCAGTGCGCTCACAGGGGGAGGAACTGAAGCTTTCTTT. Its translation is CASALTGGGTEAFF. This chain links TRBV19 with TRBJ1-1; 8 nucleotides line up with TRBD1. With V trimmed by 8 bases and J by 5 bases, 10 bases remained unmatched. Germline V gene lookup returns CDR1 LNHDA and CDR2 SQIVND (reference sequence). The length of the CDR3 is 14 residues.

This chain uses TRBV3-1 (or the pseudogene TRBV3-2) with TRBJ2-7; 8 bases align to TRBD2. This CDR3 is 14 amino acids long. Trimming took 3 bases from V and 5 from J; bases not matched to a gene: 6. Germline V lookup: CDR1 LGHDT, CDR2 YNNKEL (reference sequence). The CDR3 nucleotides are TGTGCCAGCAGCCATAGCGGGATGGGCCACGAGCAGTACTTC. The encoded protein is CASSHSGMGHEQYF.

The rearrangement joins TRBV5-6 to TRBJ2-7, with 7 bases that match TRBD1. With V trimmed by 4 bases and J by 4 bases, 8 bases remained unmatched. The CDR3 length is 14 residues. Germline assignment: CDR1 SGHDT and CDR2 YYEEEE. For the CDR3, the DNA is TGTGCCAGCAGCCTCCGGGACAGCCAATACGAGCAGTACTTC. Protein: CASSLRDSQYEQYF. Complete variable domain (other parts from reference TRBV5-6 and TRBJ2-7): DAGVTQSPTHLIKTRGQQVTLRCSPKSGHDTVSWYQQALGQGPQFIFQYYEEEERQRGNFPDRFSGHQFPNYSSELNVNALLLGDSALYLCASSLRDSQYEQYFGPGTRLTVT.

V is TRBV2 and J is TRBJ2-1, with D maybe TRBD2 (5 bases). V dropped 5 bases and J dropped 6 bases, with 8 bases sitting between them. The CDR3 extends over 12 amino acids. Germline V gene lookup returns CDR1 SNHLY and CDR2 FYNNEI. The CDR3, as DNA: TGTGCCAGCAGTACGGACTCCAATGAGCAGTTCTTC. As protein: CASSTDSNEQFF.

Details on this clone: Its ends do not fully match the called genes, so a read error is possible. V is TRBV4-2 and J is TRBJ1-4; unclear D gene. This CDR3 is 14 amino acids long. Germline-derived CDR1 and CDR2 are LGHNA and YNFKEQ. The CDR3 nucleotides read TGTGCCAGCAGCCAAGAATCTAAGACTTCCTCTGTCTGTTTT. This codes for CASSQESKTSSVCF.

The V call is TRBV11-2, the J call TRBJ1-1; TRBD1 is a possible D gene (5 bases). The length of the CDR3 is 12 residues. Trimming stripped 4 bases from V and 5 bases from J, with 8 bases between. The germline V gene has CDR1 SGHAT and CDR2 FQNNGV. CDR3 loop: CASSYGGTEAFF. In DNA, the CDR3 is TGTGCCAGCAGCTACGGGGGTACTGAAGCTTTCTTT.

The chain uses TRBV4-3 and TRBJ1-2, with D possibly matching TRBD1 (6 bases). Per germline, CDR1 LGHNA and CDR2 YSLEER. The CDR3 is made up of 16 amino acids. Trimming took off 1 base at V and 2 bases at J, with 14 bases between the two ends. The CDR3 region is CASSQAAPGENYGYTF. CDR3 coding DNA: TGCGCCAGCAGCCAAGCTGCCCCAGGGGAAAACTATGGCTACACCTTC.

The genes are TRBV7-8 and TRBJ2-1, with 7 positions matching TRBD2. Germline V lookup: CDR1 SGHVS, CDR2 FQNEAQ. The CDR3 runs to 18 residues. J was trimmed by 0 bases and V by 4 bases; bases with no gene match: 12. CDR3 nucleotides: TGTGCCAGCAGCTCTAGGCCGGGTGCGGGAGTCTCCTACAATGAGCAGTTCTTC. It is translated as CASSSRPGAGVSYNEQFF.